These T cell receptor beta chains were read from a single sample in a study of blood T cell repertoires in COVID-19. Some clones are missing from TCRdb's copy, which holds only in-frame ones; the method was immunoSEQ multiplex PCR. The sample has 18,000 or so clones, more than 65% seen once. Material: peripheral blood. The receptors shown here come from a man between 65 and 85 years old with COVID-19, enrolled during active disease. CDR3s include the opening cysteine and the closing phenylalanine or tryptophan. Fields, in order: D gene, V gene, J gene, clone size, CDR3 protein, CDR3 DNA. The D gene is left open where the match is weak. Only part of the rows carry a size: once, few, many, or a class if the clone is expanded.

NA,TRBV9,TRBJ2-7,once,CASSVASVGLYEQYF,TGTGCCAGCAGCGTAGCAAGTGTTGGCCTCTACGAGCAGTACTTC
NA,TRBV5-8,TRBJ1-2,NA,CASSFRTGYYGYTF,TGTGCCAGCAGCTTCAGAACAGGGTACTATGGCTACACCTTC
NA,TRBV9,TRBJ1-6,NA,CASSVEAGGSPLHF,TGTGCCAGCAGCGTAGAGGCGGGAGGGTCACCCCTCCACTTT
NA,TRBV25-1,TRBJ2-3,once,CASTGLGRTDTQYF,TGTGCCAGCACTGGACTCGGACGCACAGATACGCAGTATTTT
NA,TRBV3-1/TRBV3-2,TRBJ1-3,few,CASSQRGNTIYF,TGTGCCAGCAGCCAAAGGGGGAACACCATATATTTT
TRBD1,TRBV30,TRBJ2-7,few,CAWRLDRASSYEQYF,TGTGCCTGGAGGCTGGACAGGGCGAGCTCCTACGAGCAGTACTTC
NA,TRBV5-4,TRBJ2-6,NA,CASSLAGEANVLTF,TGTGCCAGCAGCTTGGCGGGGGAGGCCAACGTCCTGACTTTC
NA,TRBV9,TRBJ2-1,NA,CASSVVLRVVNEQFF,TGTGCCAGCAGCGTAGTCCTACGCGTAGTCAATGAGCAGTTCTTC
NA,TRBV7-3,TRBJ2-2,NA,CASMGPNTGELFF,TGTGCCTCTATGGGGCCGAACACCGGGGAGCTGTTTTTT
TRBD1,TRBV11-3,TRBJ2-7,NA,CASSSRTGSYEQYF,TGTGCCAGCAGCAGCCGGACAGGTTCCTACGAGCAGTACTTC
TRBD1,TRBV5-1,TRBJ2-2,NA,CASNTGGAITGELFF,TGCGCCAGCAACACAGGGGGCGCAATAACCGGGGAGCTGTTTTTT
NA,TRBV11-2,TRBJ1-3,NA,CASSLAVPNIYF,TGTGCCAGCAGCTTAGCGGTTCCGAACATATATTTT
TRBD1,TRBV29-1,TRBJ1-2,NA,CSASPGQGLGYTF,TGCAGCGCATCCCCGGGACAGGGACTAGGCTACACCTTC
NA,TRBV6-5,TRBJ1-2,NA,CASSYRLSGVYGYTF,TGTGCCAGCAGTTACCGGCTGAGCGGGGTCTATGGCTACACCTTC
TRBD1,TRBV18,TRBJ1-5,NA,CASSPLDRHNQPQHF,TGTGCCAGCTCACCATTGGACAGGCACAATCAGCCCCAGCATTTT
NA,TRBV7-3,TRBJ1-4,NA,CASSLAPGSNEKLFF,TGTGCCAGCAGCTTGGCCCCAGGTTCTAATGAAAAACTGTTTTTT
TRBD1,TRBV10-3,TRBJ2-5,NA,CAISEEGTGGETQYF,TGTGCCATCAGTGAAGAGGGAACAGGGGGGGAGACCCAGTACTTC
TRBD1,TRBV9,TRBJ1-4,NA,CASSKGQGGGTNEKLFF,TGTGCCAGCAGCAAAGGACAGGGAGGGGGGACTAATGAAAAACTGTTTTTT
TRBD2,TRBV3-1/TRBV3-2,TRBJ2-2,NA,CASSRRPGLAGGTGELFF,TGTGCCAGCAGCCGCCGGCCGGGACTAGCGGGGGGGACCGGGGAGCTGTTTTTT
NA,TRBV6-5,TRBJ1-2,NA,CASSRHYSNYGYTF,TGTGCCAGCTCCCGACATTATTCTAACTATGGCTACACCTTC
NA,TRBV6-5,TRBJ2-4,NA,CASRPDSPAKNIQYF,TGTGCCAGCAGACCGGACAGCCCAGCCAAAAACATTCAGTACTTC
NA,TRBV9,TRBJ1-2,NA,CASSVGGNRDYGYTF,TGTGCCAGCAGCGTAGGAGGGAATAGGGACTATGGCTACACCTTC
NA,TRBV5-1,TRBJ1-1,NA,CASSLERGTEAFF,TGCGCCAGCAGCTTGGAAAGGGGAACTGAAGCTTTCTTT
NA,TRBV2,TRBJ1-2,NA,CASSEPVGYTF,TGTGCCAGCAGTGAACCCGTTGGCTACACCTTC
TRBD1,TRBV19,TRBJ2-7,NA,CASRQPGQNSYEQYF,TGTGCCAGTAGACAGCCGGGACAGAACTCCTACGAGCAGTACTTC
NA,TRBV7-8,TRBJ2-1,NA,CASSLVVGRNNEQFF,TGTGCCAGCAGCTTAGTTGTAGGGAGGAACAATGAGCAGTTCTTC
TRBD2,TRBV27,TRBJ2-2,NA,CASSLTSSLAGDYTGELFF,TGTGCCAGCAGTCTCACATCGTCCCTAGCGGGGGACTACACCGGGGAGCTGTTTTTT
NA,TRBV3-1/TRBV3-2,TRBJ1-3,NA,CASSQGALVNRLGNTIYF,TGTGCCAGCAGCCAGGGTGCTCTGGTAAACAGATTGGGAAACACCATATATTTT
NA,TRBV11-3,TRBJ2-7,NA,CASSLDNGYEQYF,TGTGCCAGCAGCTTAGACAACGGGTACGAGCAGTACTTC
TRBD1,TRBV11-2,TRBJ1-3,few,CASSITPGQGARNTIYF,TGTGCCAGCAGCATTACACCGGGACAGGGGGCTCGAAACACCATATATTTT
NA,TRBV9,TRBJ1-1,few,CASSVGSNTEAFF,TGTGCCAGCAGCGTAGGGAGTAACACTGAAGCTTTCTTT